One and the same sample provided the 32 T cell receptor beta chains below, sequenced in a study of blood T cell repertoires in COVID-19. The protocol was immunoSEQ multiplex PCR, while the TCRdb copy is restricted to in-frame clones and leaves out a portion. The sample yields some 300,000 clones, roughly 87% seen once. The sequencing sample was made of PBMCs or T cells enriched from blood (not recorded which). The receptors originated from a woman in her thirties who had recovered from COVID-19.

The J gene is TRBJ1-2, the V gene TRBV5-1, with D possibly being TRBD1 (5 bases). V shed 5 bases and J shed 2 bases, with 13 bases lying between them. The CDR3 spans 14 residues. Germline CDR1 and CDR2: SGHRS and YFSETQ. The CDR3 loop reads CASSLQEPNYGYTF. The CDR3 DNA follows: TGCGCCAGCAGTTTACAGGAGCCCAACTATGGCTACACCTTC.

V is TRBV2 and J is TRBJ2-7; 9 bases are a match to TRBD2. With V trimmed by 7 bases and J by 5 bases, 9 bases remained unmatched. Looked up from germline, CDR1 is SNHLY and CDR2 is FYNNEI. This CDR3 region has 14 residues. In DNA, the CDR3 is TGTGCCAGCAAGGAGTGGGCTAGCGGGGACGAGCAGTACTTC. This codes for CASKEWASGDEQYF.

The chain's CDR3 is CASSSRGSAPLHF. CDR3 DNA sequence: TGTGCCAGCAGCTCCAGGGGTTCAGCACCCCTCCACTTT. The rearrangement uses TRBV11-3 and TRBJ1-6; perhaps TRBD1 as D (6 bases). The CDR3 runs 13 residues. Germline values: CDR1 SGHNT, CDR2 YENEEA. Trimming took off 4 bases at V and 11 bases at J, with 12 bases between the two ends.

The chain is built from TRBV5-6 and TRBJ2-7, with 8 bases matching TRBD2. In germline, CDR1 is SGHDT, CDR2 YYEEEE. V lost 3 bases, J lost 6 bases, and 5 bases stayed unmatched. The CDR3 loop spans 13 amino acids. The CDR3 protein is CASSSNGGGEQYF. CDR3 DNA sequence: TGTGCCAGCAGCTCCAACGGGGGGGGCGAGCAGTACTTC.

The V gene is TRBV18, the J gene TRBJ2-7, with TRBD1 matching over 10 bases. V lost 2 bases to trimming and J lost 4 bases; unmatched junction nucleotides: 5. This CDR3 is 15 amino acids long. CDR1 KGHSH and CDR2 LQKENI come from the germline V gene. CDR3 residues: CASSPGTGDLYEQYF. In DNA form, the CDR3 reads TGTGCCAGCTCACCAGGGACAGGGGATCTATACGAGCAGTACTTC. Filled out from reference TRBV18 and TRBJ2-7, the complete variable domain reads NAGVMQNPRHLVRRRGQEARLRCSPMKGHSHVYWYRQLPEEGLKFMVYLQKENIIDESGMPKERFSAEFPKEGPSILRIQQVVRGDSAAYFCASSPGTGDLYEQYFGPGTRLTVT.

The chain uses TRBV7-9 and TRBJ2-1; maybe TRBD2 (7 bases). The V end was cut by 5 bases, the J end by 7 bases, with 18 bases between. Germline lookup yields CDR1 SEHNR and CDR2 FQNEAQ (reference sequence). The CDR3 loop spans 15 amino acids. The CDR3 sequence: CASSPPGGLTNEQFF. CDR3 sequence (DNA): TGTGCCAGCAGCCCCCCGGGGGGCCTAACTAATGAGCAGTTCTTC.

This chain links TRBV28 with TRBJ1-2; D perhaps matches TRBD1 (5 bases). Germline V gene sequence: CDR1 MDHEN, CDR2 SYDVKM. This CDR3 region has 13 residues. V was cut by 6 bases and J by 5 bases, with 13 bases left in between. Here the CDR3 reads CASSTGLGYGYTF. CDR3 coding DNA: TGTGCCAGCAGCACGGGACTAGGGTATGGCTACACCTTC.

This chain joins TRBV14 and TRBJ1-2, with TRBD1 matching over 11 bases. Germline assignment: CDR1 SGHDN and CDR2 FVKESK. Trimming cost V 4 bases and J 4 bases; bases outside gene matches: 11. The CDR3 consists of 17 residues. This CDR3 is CASSPGTGGLYFYGYTF. CDR3 coding DNA: TGTGCCAGCAGCCCAGGGACAGGGGGATTATACTTCTATGGCTACACCTTC.

In this sample, this clone turned up once. The chain couples TRBV9 to TRBJ1-3, with unresolved D. The CDR3 is 16 amino acids. The ends were cut back, 4 bases at V and 0 bases at J, with 14 bases in the middle. CDR1 is SGDLS and CDR2 is YYNGEE in the germline V gene. The CDR3 region is CASSPSGGNSGNTIYF. CDR3 bases: TGTGCCAGCAGCCCCTCGGGAGGAAACTCTGGAAACACCATATATTTT. Full variable domain (outside the CDR3, taken from reference TRBV9 and TRBJ1-3): DSGVTQTPKHLITATGQRVTLRCSPRSGDLSVYWYQQSLDQGLQFLIQYYNGEERAKGNILERFSAQQFPDLHSELNLSSLELGDSALYFCASSPSGGNSGNTIYFGEGSWLTVV.

The genes are TRBV30 and TRBJ1-1, with D possibly matching TRBD1 (5 bases). Germline V gene sequence: CDR1 GTSNPN, CDR2 SVGIG (reference sequence). V lost 0 bases, J lost 3 bases, and 8 bases lay in between. There are 13 residues in the CDR3. CDR3 loop: CAWSVRGDTEAFF. Written as DNA, the CDR3 is TGTGCCTGGAGTGTACGGGGGGACACTGAAGCTTTCTTT.

This chain connects TRBV9 to TRBJ1-2, with 10 bases matching TRBD1. CDR3 length: 15 amino acids. Germline V lookup: CDR1 SGDLS, CDR2 YYNGEE. J lost 7 bases, V lost 4 bases, and 10 bases had no gene match. DNA for the CDR3: TGTGCCAGCAGCTTAAGTGGGACAGGGGAAAGTGGCTACACCTTC. Translation gives CASSLSGTGESGYTF.

This chain joins TRBV7-5 and TRBJ2-1; TRBD2 is the table's D call and was not checked against the DNA. TRBV7-5 has pseudogene status. The CDR3 totals 19 residues. CDR3 bases: TGTGCCAGAAGCTGCCGCCCGGGACTAGCGGGGGACCTTTACAATGAGCAGTTCTTC. Protein: CARSCRPGLAGDLYNEQFF.

The chain joins TRBV4-1 to TRBJ2-3; 13 bases are shared with TRBD2. V lost 4 bases to trimming and J lost 5 bases; unmatched junction nucleotides: 9. The CDR3 extends over 17 amino acids. Germline CDR1 and CDR2: MGHRA and YSYEKL. The CDR3 DNA reads as TGCGCCAGCAGCCCCCGAGGACTAGCGGGGGCTCGAGATACGCAGTATTTT. Residues: CASSPRGLAGARDTQYF.

J is TRBJ1-4 and V is TRBV2, with 8 positions matching TRBD1. CDR1 and CDR2 from the germline V gene are SNHLY and FYNNEI. The CDR3 covers 13 residues. Trimming removed 8 bases from V and 4 bases from J; junction bases left unmatched: 3. The CDR3, as DNA: TGTGCCAGCCGGACAGGGCTTAATGAAAAACTGTTTTTT. It specifies CASRTGLNEKLFF.

The chain is built from TRBV27 and TRBJ1-2; the D gene is possibly TRBD1 (5 bases). The CDR3 is 15 residues long. The germline V and J ends were trimmed by 5 bases and 3 bases, with 16 bases remaining between them. The germline V gene has CDR1 MNHEY and CDR2 SMNVEV (reference sequence). CDR3 coding DNA: TGTGCCAGCAGTCCCTCGCCGACAGCTTACTATGGCTACACCTTC. Translation gives CASSPSPTAYYGYTF.

This clone was found a few times. The junction and the germline gene differ at one end; a read error may be behind it. The chain is built from TRBV6-1 and TRBJ1-2; tentatively, D is TRBD1 (5 bases). CDR3 length equals 14 residues. In germline, CDR1 is MNHNS, CDR2 SASEGT. This CDR3 reads CASREEGRVYGYTF. The DNA for the CDR3 is TGTGCCAGCCGTGAAGAGGGGCGCGTCTATGGCTACACCTTC.

The chain joins TRBV11-2 to TRBJ1-1, with 9 bases fitting TRBD1. Trimming cost V 2 bases and J 8 bases; bases outside gene matches: 15. Germline V CDR1 and CDR2: SGHAT, FQNNGV. The length of the CDR3 is 17 residues. In DNA, the CDR3 is TGTGCCAGCAGCTTACGGGACAGGGCTTCTTTGGCGGGAGAAGCTTTCTTT. Amino acids: CASSLRDRASLAGEAFF.

This sequence joins TRBV5-6 and TRBJ2-5; 7 nucleotides line up with TRBD1. The V segment lost 1 base and the J segment 4 bases; nucleotides outside the gene matches: 10. Germline V gene lookup returns CDR1 SGHDT and CDR2 YYEEEE. This CDR3 region has 16 residues. The CDR3 bases are TGTGCCAGCAGCTTGTCTGGGCAGGGGGTAGGAGAGACCCAGTACTTC. Its translation: CASSLSGQGVGETQYF.

This chain uses TRBV28 with TRBJ2-7; perhaps TRBD2 as D (5 bases). The CDR3 extends over 14 amino acids. V was trimmed by 3 bases and J by 3 bases, leaving 12 bases between them. Germline V gene data show CDR1 as MDHEN and CDR2 as SYDVKM. The DNA of the CDR3 is TGTGCCAGCAGTTTTTCGGGGAAGGGCTACGAGCAGTACTTC. Amino acids: CASSFSGKGYEQYF. Supplemented by reference TRBV28 and TRBJ2-7, the full variable domain reads DVKVTQSSRYLVKRTGEKVFLECVQDMDHENMFWYRQDPGLGLRLIYFSYDVKMKEKGDIPEGYSVSREKKERFSLILESASTNQTSMYLCASSFSGKGYEQYFGPGTRLTVT.

This clone was observed a handful of times. The chain is built from TRBV28 and TRBJ1-4; 7 bases are shared with TRBD1. Germline V CDR1 and CDR2: MDHEN, SYDVKM. V trimming: 9 bases; J trimming: 10 bases; junction bases outside the gene matches: 14. The length of the CDR3 is 14 residues. This CDR3 is CASREGTEVGKLFF. The CDR3 bases are TGTGCCAGTCGTGAAGGGACAGAAGTAGGAAAACTGTTTTTT.

The V gene is TRBV4-3, the J gene TRBJ1-1; possibly TRBD1 for D (5 bases). The CDR3 runs 15 residues. From germline, CDR1 is LGHNA and CDR2 YSLEER. V lost 1 base and J 5 bases, leaving 14 bases between the germline ends. In nucleotides, the CDR3 is TGCGCCAGCAGCCAAGCCGGGGGGGTTGGTACTGAAGCTTTCTTT. Protein: CASSQAGGVGTEAFF.

The J gene is TRBJ1-4, the V gene TRBV19; the D gene is possibly TRBD1 (5 bases). Germline values: CDR1 LNHDA, CDR2 SQIVND (reference sequence). This CDR3 is 13 amino acids long. Trimming removed 7 bases from V and 8 bases from J, with 14 bases in between. DNA for the CDR3: TGTGCCAGTACCCCCCGACAGCCCGAAAAACTGTTTTTT. The encoded protein is CASTPRQPEKLFF.

This clone occurred once. V usage is TRBV24-1 and J usage is TRBJ1-2; possibly TRBD1 for D (5 bases). Germline lookup yields CDR1 KGHDR and CDR2 SFDVKD. V lost 2 bases and J 7 bases, leaving 16 bases between the germline ends. CDR3 size: 15 residues. The CDR3 DNA is TGTGCCACCAGTGATTCCGTTCGGGGGAATAGTGGCTACACCTTC. This gives the protein CATSDSVRGNSGYTF.

CDR3: CASSQDRGSGLGNTQYF. The CDR3 nucleotides are TGCGCCAGCAGCCAAGATCGCGGTAGCGGGCTTGGGAATACGCAGTATTTT. The rearrangement uses TRBV4-1 and TRBJ2-3; 7 bases align to TRBD2. With V trimmed by 0 bases and J by 7 bases, 13 bases remained unmatched. This CDR3 comprises 17 residues. CDR1 and CDR2 from the germline V gene are MGHRA and YSYEKL.

This chain joins TRBV5-6 and TRBJ1-6; D is unclear. The CDR3 runs 15 residues. The V and J ends lost 0 bases and 10 bases respectively, with 14 bases between them. Germline lookup yields CDR1 SGHDT and CDR2 YYEEEE. In DNA form, the CDR3 reads TGTGCCAGCAGCTTGGTGTCGGGTCAAGACTCACCCCTCCACTTT. Amino acids: CASSLVSGQDSPLHF.

J is TRBJ2-7 and V is TRBV28, with 8 nucleotides matching TRBD1. Germline CDR1 and CDR2: MDHEN and SYDVKM. The CDR3 is made up of 14 amino acids. The V gene end was trimmed by 5 bases and the J gene end by 4 bases; junction bases not matched to a gene: 7. The CDR3 spells CASSVQGAQYEQYF. CDR3 coding DNA: TGTGCCAGCAGTGTCCAGGGGGCTCAGTACGAGCAGTACTTC. Variable domain in full (rest from reference TRBV28 and TRBJ2-7): DVKVTQSSRYLVKRTGEKVFLECVQDMDHENMFWYRQDPGLGLRLIYFSYDVKMKEKGDIPEGYSVSREKKERFSLILESASTNQTSMYLCASSVQGAQYEQYFGPGTRLTVT.

V is TRBV19 and J is TRBJ1-5; TRBD1 agrees at 11 bases. Germline-derived CDR1 and CDR2 are LNHDA and SQIVND (reference sequence). Germline trimming cut 4 bases from V and 7 bases from J; bases unmatched to any gene: 3. CDR3 size: 14 residues. This chain's CDR3 is CASSTGQGDQPQHF. CDR3 nucleotide sequence: TGTGCCAGTAGTACGGGACAGGGGGACCAGCCCCAGCATTTT.

The table lists this clone with a count of one. The chain is built from TRBV5-1 and TRBJ2-4; the match to TRBD1 covers 7 bases. This CDR3 has 14 residues. The V and J ends lost 1 base and 8 bases, in that order; junction bases with no gene match: 6. Germline CDR1 SGHRS, CDR2 YFSETQ. The CDR3 is CASSLSGTVDIQYF. For the CDR3, the DNA is TGCGCCAGCAGCTTGTCAGGGACAGTTGACATTCAGTACTTC.

This chain joins TRBV7-9 and TRBJ1-2, with TRBD1 as a possible D gene (5 bases). The CDR3 totals 15 residues. The V gene's germline CDR1 is SEHNR and CDR2 FQNEAQ (reference sequence). Deletions cut 5 bases from V and 5 bases from J, with 18 bases between. The CDR3 loop reads CASSPRGGRGYGYTF. As DNA, the CDR3 is TGTGCCAGCAGCCCCCGGGGGGGGAGGGGATATGGCTACACCTTC.

CDR3 DNA sequence: TGTGCCAGCAGTCCGACAGGGGTTTCCTACTACAATGAGCAGTTCTTC. Amino acids: CASSPTGVSYYNEQFF. The chain combines TRBV6-2 or TRBV6-3 with TRBJ2-1; 8 bases are shared with TRBD1. The CDR3 is made up of 16 amino acids. Germline CDR1 MNHEY, CDR2 SVGEGT. V lost 5 bases and J lost 3; bases outside the gene matches: 9.

CDR3 amino acids: CASSSQPGGYGYTF. CDR3 DNA: TGTGCCAGCTCATCACAGCCAGGGGGCTATGGCTACACCTTC. The chain joins TRBV18 to TRBJ1-2; 7 bases fit TRBD1. Trimming at V came to 5 bases and at J to 4 bases, leaving 7 bases not matched to a gene. CDR1 and CDR2 from the germline V gene are KGHSH and LQKENI. CDR3 length: 14 residues.

This clone has only a few counts. The V and J genes are TRBV7-9 and TRBJ1-4; D possibly corresponds to TRBD1 (5 bases). This CDR3 contains 15 residues. Trimming took 10 bases from V and 1 from J, leaving 16 bases between them. From germline, CDR1 is SEHNR and CDR2 FQNEAQ (reference sequence). The CDR3 loop reads CATVRGRLTNEKLFF. For the CDR3, the DNA is TGTGCCACCGTGCGGGGGAGACTAACTAATGAAAAACTGTTTTTT. Full variable domain (rest looked up from reference TRBV7-9 and TRBJ1-4): DTGVSQNPRHKITKRGQNVTFRCDPISEHNRLYWYRQTLGQGPEFLTYFQNEAQLEKSRLLSDRFSAERPKGSFSTLEIQRTEQGDSAMYLCATVRGRLTNEKLFFGSGTQLSVL.